This is a list of T cell receptor beta chains from one sample in a study of regulatory T cells in long-lasting Graves disease. Via MiXCR, TCRdb re-called the multiplex PCR reads, giving one row per CDR3 protein. Of around 510,000 distinct CDR3 sequences in the sample, around 20% were seen once. Here the sequenced sample was peripheral blood mononuclear cells (PBMCs), taken when the disease was refractory, from a patient treated with antithyroid drugs. Receptors were obtained from a female donor with Graves disease. The CDR3 runs from the conserved cysteine through the conserved F or W. Each record gives: J gene, V gene, D gene, clone size, CDR3 protein, CDR3 DNA. D genes are given only for firm matches. A row's size may be missing; if present it is once, few, many or a size class.

TRBJ2-7 | TRBV27 | TRBD1 | NA | CASSPGTVEPYEQYF | TGTGCCAGCAGCCCCGGGACAGTGGAACCCTACGAGCAGTACTTC
TRBJ1-2 | TRBV7-6 | TRBD1 | many | CASSPGQGRYTF | TGTGCCAGCAGCCCAGGACAGGGTCGCTACACCTTC
TRBJ1-4 | TRBV5-1 | TRBD1 | few | CASRRQGNEKLFF | TGCGCCAGCCGGCGACAGGGAAATGAAAAACTGTTTTTT
TRBJ2-5 | TRBV28 | NA | few | CASSFWGNKETQYF | TGTGCCAGCAGTTTTTGGGGAAACAAAGAGACCCAGTACTTC
TRBJ2-5 | TRBV19 | NA | many | CASSMTEYQETQYF | TGTGCCAGTAGTATGACGGAGTACCAAGAGACCCAGTACTTC
TRBJ2-2 | TRBV2 | TRBD2 | many | CASGGGTYTGELFF | TGTGCCAGCGGGGGGGGGACGTACACCGGGGAGCTGTTTTTT
TRBJ2-7 | TRBV3-1 | TRBD2 | many | CASSQAYREGDEQYF | TGTGCCAGCAGCCAAGCGTATCGGGAGGGGGACGAGCAGTACTTC
TRBJ2-5 | TRBV7-6 | TRBD1 | few | CASSATGTGGETQYF | TGTGCCAGCAGCGCTACCGGGACAGGGGGAGAGACCCAGTACTTC
TRBJ2-7 | TRBV7-6 | TRBD1 | NA | CASSLGQGTLSYEQYF | TGTGCCAGCAGCCTCGGACAGGGGACCCTCTCCTACGAGCAGTACTTC
TRBJ1-1 | TRBV27 | NA | NA | CASSLRGGFTEAFF | TGTGCCAGCAGTTTAAGGGGTGGGTTCACTGAAGCTTTCTTT
TRBJ1-3 | TRBV6-5 | NA | NA | CASSWGGQTGNTIYF | TGTGCCAGCAGTTGGGGGGGCCAGACTGGAAACACCATATATTTT
TRBJ1-5 | TRBV5-1 | NA | many | CASSPDGDSNQPQHF | TGCGCCAGCAGCCCGGACGGAGATAGCAATCAGCCCCAGCATTTT
TRBJ1-2 | TRBV5-1 | TRBD1 | many | CASSPGTGGGGYTF | TGCGCCAGCAGCCCCGGGACAGGTGGCGGTGGCTACACCTTC
TRBJ1-5 | TRBV2 | NA | many | CASQFPNQPQHF | TGTGCCAGCCAATTTCCTAATCAGCCCCAGCATTTT
TRBJ2-7 | TRBV11-2 | TRBD2 | many | CASSLIAGESHEQYF | TGTGCCAGCAGCTTAATAGCGGGAGAATCCCACGAGCAGTACTTC
TRBJ2-7 | TRBV10-3 | NA | many | CATGGQPRTGVYEQYF | TGTGCCACCGGGGGGCAACCAAGGACAGGCGTGTACGAGCAGTACTTC
TRBJ2-7 | TRBV7-2 | TRBD2 | NA | CASTWREGGSYEQYF | TGTGCCAGCACGTGGCGGGAGGGGGGCTCCTACGAGCAGTACTTC
TRBJ1-4 | TRBV29-1 | TRBD1 | few | CSASLQGNEKLFF | TGCAGCGCGTCGTTACAGGGGAATGAAAAACTGTTTTTT
TRBJ2-2 | TRBV6-2/TRBV6-3 | TRBD1 | NA | CASRTGGADGELFF | TGTGCCAGCAGGACAGGGGGCGCGGACGGGGAGCTGTTTTTT
TRBJ2-5 | TRBV7-9 | TRBD2 | many | CASSPGIAGYQETQYF | TGTGCCAGCAGCCCTGGGATAGCGGGATACCAAGAGACCCAGTACTTC
TRBJ2-5 | TRBV6-2/TRBV6-3 | NA | NA | CAISDLGGETQYF | TGTGCCATCAGTGATTTGGGAGGAGAGACCCAGTACTTC
TRBJ2-7 | TRBV9 | NA | few | CASSVQDGGRDEQYF | TGTGCCAGCAGCGTACAAGATGGGGGAAGGGACGAGCAGTACTTC